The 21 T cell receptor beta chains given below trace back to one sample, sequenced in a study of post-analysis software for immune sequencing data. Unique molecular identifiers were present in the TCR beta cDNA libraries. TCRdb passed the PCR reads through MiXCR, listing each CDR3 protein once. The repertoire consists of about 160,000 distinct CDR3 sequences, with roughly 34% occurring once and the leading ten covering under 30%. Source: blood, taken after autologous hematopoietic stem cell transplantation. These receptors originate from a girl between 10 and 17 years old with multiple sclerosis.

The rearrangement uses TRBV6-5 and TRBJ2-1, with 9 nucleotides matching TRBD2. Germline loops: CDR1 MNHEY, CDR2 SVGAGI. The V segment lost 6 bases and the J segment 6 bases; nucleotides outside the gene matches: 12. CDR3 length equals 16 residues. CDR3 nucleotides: TGTGCCAGCAGACCAACCGGGACTAGCTCCGCCAATGAGCAGTTCTTC. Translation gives CASRPTGTSSANEQFF.

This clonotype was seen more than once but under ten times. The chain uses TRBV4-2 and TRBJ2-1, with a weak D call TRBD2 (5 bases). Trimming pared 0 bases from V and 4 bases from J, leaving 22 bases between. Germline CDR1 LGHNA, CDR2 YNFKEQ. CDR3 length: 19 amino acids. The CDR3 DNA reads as TGTGCCAGCAGCCAAGATATTTTCCTCATAACGGACTCATACAATGAGCAGTTCTTC. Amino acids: CASSQDIFLITDSYNEQFF.

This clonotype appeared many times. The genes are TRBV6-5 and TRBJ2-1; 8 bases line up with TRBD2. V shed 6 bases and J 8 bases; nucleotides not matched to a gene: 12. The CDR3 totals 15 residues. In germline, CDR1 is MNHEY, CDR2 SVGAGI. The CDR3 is CASSRSIAGRYEQFF. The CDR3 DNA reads TGTGCCAGCAGCCGGTCGATAGCGGGACGCTATGAGCAGTTCTTC.

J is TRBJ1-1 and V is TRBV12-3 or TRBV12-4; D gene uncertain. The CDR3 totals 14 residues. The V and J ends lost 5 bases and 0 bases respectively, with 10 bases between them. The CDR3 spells CASSPAPMNTEAFF. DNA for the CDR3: TGTGCCAGCAGTCCTGCGCCGATGAACACTGAAGCTTTCTTT.

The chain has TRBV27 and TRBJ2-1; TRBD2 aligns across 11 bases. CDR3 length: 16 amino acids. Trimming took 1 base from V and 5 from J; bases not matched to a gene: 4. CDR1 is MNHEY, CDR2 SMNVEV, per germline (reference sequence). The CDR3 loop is CASSLLGTSGNNEQFF. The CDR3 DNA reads TGTGCCAGCAGTTTATTGGGGACTAGCGGAAACAATGAGCAGTTCTTC.

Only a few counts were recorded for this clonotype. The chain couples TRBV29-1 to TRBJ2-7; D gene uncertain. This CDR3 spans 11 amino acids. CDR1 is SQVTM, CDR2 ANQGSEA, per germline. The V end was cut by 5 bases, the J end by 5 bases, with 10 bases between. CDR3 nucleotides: TGCAGCGTTCCGTCCGGTAACGAGCAGTACTTC. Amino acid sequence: CSVPSGNEQYF.

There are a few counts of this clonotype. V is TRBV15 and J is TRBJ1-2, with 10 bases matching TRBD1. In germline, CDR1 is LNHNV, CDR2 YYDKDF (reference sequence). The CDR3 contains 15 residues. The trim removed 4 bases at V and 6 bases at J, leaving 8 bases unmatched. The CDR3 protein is CATSTSPGTGDGYTF. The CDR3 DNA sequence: TGTGCCACCAGCACCTCCCCCGGGACAGGGGATGGCTACACCTTC.

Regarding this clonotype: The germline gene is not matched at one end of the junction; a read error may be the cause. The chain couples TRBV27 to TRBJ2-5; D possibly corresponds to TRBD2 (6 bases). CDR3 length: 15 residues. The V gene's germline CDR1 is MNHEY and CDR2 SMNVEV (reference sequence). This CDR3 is CASRALLGGGEAQYF. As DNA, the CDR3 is TGTGCCAGTAGAGCCCTCTTGGGAGGTGGAGAGGCCCAGTACTTC.

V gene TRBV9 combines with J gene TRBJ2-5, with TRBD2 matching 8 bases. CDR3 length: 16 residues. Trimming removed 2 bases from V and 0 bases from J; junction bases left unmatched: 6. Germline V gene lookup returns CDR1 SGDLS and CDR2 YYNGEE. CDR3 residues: CASSVGWGLDQETQYF. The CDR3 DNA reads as TGTGCCAGCAGCGTTGGTTGGGGACTAGACCAAGAGACCCAGTACTTC. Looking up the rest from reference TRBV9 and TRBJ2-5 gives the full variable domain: DSGVTQTPKHLITATGQRVTLRCSPRSGDLSVYWYQQSLDQGLQFLIQYYNGEERAKGNILERFSAQQFPDLHSELNLSSLELGDSALYFCASSVGWGLDQETQYFGPGTRLLVL.

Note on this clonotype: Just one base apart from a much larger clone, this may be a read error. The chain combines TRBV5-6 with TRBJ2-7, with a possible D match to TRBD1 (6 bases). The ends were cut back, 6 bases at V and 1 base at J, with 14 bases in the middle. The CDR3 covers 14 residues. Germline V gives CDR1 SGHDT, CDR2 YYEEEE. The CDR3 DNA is TGTGCCAGCATAAGGGGGAGAGGATCCTACGAGCAGTACTTC. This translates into CASIRGRGSYEQYF.

The CDR3 nucleotides read TGCAGTGCTATTCCGGGACTAGCTTTCCAAGAGACCCAGTACTTC. It specifies CSAIPGLAFQETQYF. The chain uses TRBV20-1 and TRBJ2-5, with 9 bases lining up with TRBD2. This CDR3 region has 15 residues. The junction had 7 bases not matched to a gene; V was cut back by 4 bases and J by 1 base. Germline CDR1 and CDR2: DFQATT and SNEGSKA (reference sequence).

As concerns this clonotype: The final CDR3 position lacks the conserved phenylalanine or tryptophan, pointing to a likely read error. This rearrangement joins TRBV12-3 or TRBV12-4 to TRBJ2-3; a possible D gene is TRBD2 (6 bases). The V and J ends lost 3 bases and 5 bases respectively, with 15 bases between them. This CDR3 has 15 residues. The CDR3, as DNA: TGTGCCAGCAGTTTCGGTCGATTAGCGGTAGATACGCAGTATCTT. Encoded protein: CASSFGRLAVDTQYL.

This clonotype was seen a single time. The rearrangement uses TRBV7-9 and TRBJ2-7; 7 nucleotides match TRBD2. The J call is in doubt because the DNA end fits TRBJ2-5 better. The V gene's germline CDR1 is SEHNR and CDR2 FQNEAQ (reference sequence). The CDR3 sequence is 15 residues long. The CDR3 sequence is CASSLTGTTKETQYF. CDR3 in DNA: TGTGCCAGCAGCTTGACCGGGACTACGAAAGAGACCCAGTACTTC.

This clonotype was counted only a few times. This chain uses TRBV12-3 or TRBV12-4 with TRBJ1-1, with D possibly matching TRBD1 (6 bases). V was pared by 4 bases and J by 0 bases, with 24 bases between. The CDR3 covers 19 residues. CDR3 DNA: TGTGCCAGCAGTTCCCAGGGGCCCCTTTGGTCCGCAATGAACACTGAAGCTTTCTTT. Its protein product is CASSSQGPLWSAMNTEAFF.

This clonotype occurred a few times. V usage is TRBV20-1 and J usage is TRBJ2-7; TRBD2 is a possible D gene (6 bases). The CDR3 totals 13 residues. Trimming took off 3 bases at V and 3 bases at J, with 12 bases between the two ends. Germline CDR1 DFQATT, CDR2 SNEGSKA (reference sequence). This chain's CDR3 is CSARGGGVYEQYF. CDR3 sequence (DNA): TGCAGTGCTAGGGGAGGTGGGGTCTACGAGCAGTACTTC.

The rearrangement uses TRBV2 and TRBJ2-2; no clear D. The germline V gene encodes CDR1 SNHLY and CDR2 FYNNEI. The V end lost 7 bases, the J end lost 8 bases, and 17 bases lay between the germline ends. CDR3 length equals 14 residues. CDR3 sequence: CASKRASPEGELFF. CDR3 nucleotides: TGTGCCAGCAAACGGGCCTCACCGGAAGGGGAGCTGTTTTTT.

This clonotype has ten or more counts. This CDR3 reads CASSPVRTDTQYF. In DNA, the CDR3 is TGTGCCAGCAGTCCCGTACGCACAGATACGCAGTATTTT. V gene TRBV12-3 or TRBV12-4 combines with J gene TRBJ2-3; D gene ambiguous. The CDR3 consists of 13 residues. V lost 5 bases and J lost 1, with 7 bases in between.

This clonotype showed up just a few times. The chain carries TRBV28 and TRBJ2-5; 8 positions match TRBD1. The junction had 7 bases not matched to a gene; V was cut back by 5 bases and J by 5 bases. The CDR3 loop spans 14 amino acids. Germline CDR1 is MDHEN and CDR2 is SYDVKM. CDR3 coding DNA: TGTGCCAGCAGTATCGGACAGGGAAGTGAGACCCAGTACTTC. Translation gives CASSIGQGSETQYF.

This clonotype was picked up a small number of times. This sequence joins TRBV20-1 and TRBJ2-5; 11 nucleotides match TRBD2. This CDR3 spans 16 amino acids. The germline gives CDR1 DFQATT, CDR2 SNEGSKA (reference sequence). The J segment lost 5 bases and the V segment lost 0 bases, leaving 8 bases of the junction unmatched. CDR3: CSARDKRLAGWETQYF. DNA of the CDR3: TGCAGTGCTAGAGATAAAAGACTAGCGGGATGGGAGACCCAGTACTTC.

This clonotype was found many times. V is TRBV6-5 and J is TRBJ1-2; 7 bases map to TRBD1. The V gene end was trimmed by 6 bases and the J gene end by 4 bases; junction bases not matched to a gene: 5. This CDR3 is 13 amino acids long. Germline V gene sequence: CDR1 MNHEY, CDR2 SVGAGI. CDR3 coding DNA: TGTGCCAGCAGGCCCGGGACAGTCTATGGCTACACCTTC. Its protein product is CASRPGTVYGYTF.

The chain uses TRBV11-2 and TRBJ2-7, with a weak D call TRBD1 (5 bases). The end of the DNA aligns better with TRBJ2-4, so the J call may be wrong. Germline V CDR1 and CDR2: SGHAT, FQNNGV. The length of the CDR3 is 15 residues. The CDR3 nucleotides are TGTGCCAGCAGTTACGCCAGGACACCTAAAAACATTCAGTACTTC. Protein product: CASSYARTPKNIQYF.